A selection of T cell receptor beta chains follows, all from one sample in a study of blood T cell repertoires in COVID-19. TCRdb's table, derived via immunoSEQ multiplex PCR, lists solely in-frame clones and lacks some. Among about 120,000 clones listed, approximately 85% were seen once. Sequenced sample: peripheral blood. The receptor set was obtained from a man aged 25 to 40 with COVID-19, enrolled during active disease. Each CDR3 is given with its conserved first and last residue. A D gene is named only where the DNA matches it firmly. A row's size may be missing; if present it is once, few, many or a size class.

d_call	j_call	v_call	clone_size	cdr3_aa	cdr3_nt
-	TRBJ1-3	TRBV3-1/TRBV3-2	-	CASSPSQDSGNTIYF	TGTGCCAGCAGCCCATCACAAGACTCTGGAAACACCATATATTTT
TRBD1	TRBJ1-2	TRBV5-4	-	CASSGTDYGYTF	TGTGCCAGCAGCGGGACAGATTATGGCTACACCTTC
TRBD2	TRBJ2-3	TRBV14	-	CASSQAAGYTDTQYF	TGTGCCAGCAGCCAAGCAGCGGGATACACAGATACGCAGTATTTT
-	TRBJ2-3	TRBV5-1	once	CASSLGDGSGDTQYF	TGCGCCAGCAGCTTAGGGGACGGGAGCGGGGATACGCAGTATTTT
TRBD1	TRBJ2-5	TRBV2	few	CASSGTGQSGSSQYF	TGTGCCAGCAGCGGAACGGGACAGAGCGGTTCATCCCAGTACTTC
TRBD2	TRBJ2-7	TRBV28	-	CASRAGAPYEQYF	TGTGCCAGCCGAGCGGGGGCCCCCTACGAGCAGTACTTC
-	TRBJ1-5	TRBV11-2	-	CASSVGRGGSNQPQHF	TGTGCCAGCAGCGTCGGAAGGGGGGGTAGCAATCAGCCCCAGCATTTT
TRBD1	TRBJ1-1	TRBV7-9	-	CASSSWTGNTEAFF	TGTGCCAGCAGCTCCTGGACAGGGAACACTGAAGCTTTCTTT
-	TRBJ2-7	TRBV28	few	CASSLISSYLDEQYF	TGTGCCAGCAGTTTGATTTCCTCCTACCTAGACGAGCAGTACTTC
-	TRBJ1-2	TRBV27	-	CASSFMQGKVANYGYTF	TGTGCCAGCAGTTTTATGCAGGGGAAGGTTGCGAACTATGGCTACACCTTC
-	TRBJ1-6	TRBV11-2	-	CASSLESPGVSSPLHF	TGTGCCAGCAGCTTAGAATCCCCAGGTGTAAGTTCACCCCTCCACTTT
-	TRBJ1-5	TRBV6-5	-	CASTLGIQGRQPQHF	TGTGCCAGCACCCTTGGGATCCAGGGAAGGCAGCCCCAGCATTTT